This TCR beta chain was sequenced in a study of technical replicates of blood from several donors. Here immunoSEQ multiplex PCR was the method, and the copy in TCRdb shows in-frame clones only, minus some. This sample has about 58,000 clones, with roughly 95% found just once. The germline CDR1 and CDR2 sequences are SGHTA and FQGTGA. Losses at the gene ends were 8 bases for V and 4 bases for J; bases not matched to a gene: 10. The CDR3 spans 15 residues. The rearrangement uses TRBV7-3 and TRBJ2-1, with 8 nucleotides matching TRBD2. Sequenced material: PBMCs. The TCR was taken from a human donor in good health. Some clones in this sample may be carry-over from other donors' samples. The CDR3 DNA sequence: TGTGCCAGCGCTACCGATGGCGGGGGGTACAATGAGCAGTTCTTC. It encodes CASATDGGGYNEQFF.